Presented here are 15 T cell receptor beta chains from one specimen sequenced in a study of T cell responses to AZD1222 COVID-19 vaccine. TCRdb keeps only in-frame clones here, not all; method: immunoSEQ multiplex PCR. The table has about 130,000 clones, approximately 93% seen once; the top ten hold about 5.1%. The sample in question was peripheral blood, obtained on day 0 of AZD1222 vaccination. These receptors originate from an adult in good health.

J is TRBJ1-1 and V is TRBV18; tentatively, D is TRBD1 (6 bases). V lost 8 bases and J 5 bases, leaving 15 bases between the germline ends. The germline gives CDR1 KGHSH, CDR2 LQKENI. The CDR3 runs 13 residues. In nucleotides, the CDR3 is TGTGCCAGCGCCCCCGGGACACAAACTGAAGCTTTCTTT. Translating gives CASAPGTQTEAFF.

This chain joins TRBV6-2 or TRBV6-3 and TRBJ1-2; D remains unclear. CDR1 and CDR2 (germline): MNHEY, SVGEGT. V was clipped by 2 bases and J by 1 base, with 17 bases between them. The CDR3 is 17 residues long. CDR3 in DNA: TGTGCCAGCAGTTACCTATGGCCGGCTACAATTAACTATGGCTACACCTTC. Protein product: CASSYLWPATINYGYTF.

The V and J genes are TRBV3-1 (or the pseudogene TRBV3-2) and TRBJ2-7; D gene uncertain. CDR3 size: 13 residues. The ends were cut back, 1 base at V and 7 bases at J, with 11 bases in the middle. The germline CDR1 and CDR2 sequences are LGHDT and YNNKEL (reference sequence). The CDR3 bases are TGTGCCAGCAGCCAAGTTCGTGGAAGGGAGCAGTACTTC. It encodes CASSQVRGREQYF.

The genes are TRBV30 and TRBJ1-5; 7 bases match TRBD1. The germline V gene encodes CDR1 GTSNPN and CDR2 SVGIG (reference sequence). The CDR3 totals 16 residues. With 1 base clipped from V and 0 bases from J, the junction kept 6 bases outside the gene matches. As DNA, the CDR3 is TGTGCCTGGAGTGGCCCCGGGACAGATAGCAATCAGCCCCAGCATTTT. Translation gives CAWSGPGTDSNQPQHF.

This clone was detected once. This rearrangement joins TRBV7-2 to TRBJ2-5, with 10 bases aligning to TRBD1. This CDR3 is 14 amino acids long. Germline CDR1 reads SGHTA; CDR2 reads FQGNSA. V shed 3 bases, J shed 5 bases, and the junction held 3 bases outside the gene matches. DNA for the CDR3: TGTGCCAGCAGCTTTCCGGGACAGGGGGAGACCCAGTACTTC. Its translation is CASSFPGQGETQYF.

The chain joins TRBV12-3 or TRBV12-4 to TRBJ2-1; 7 positions match TRBD2. This CDR3 contains 13 residues. Losses at the gene ends were 9 bases for V and 2 bases for J; bases not matched to a gene: 4. The CDR3 sequence is CASLAGTYNEQFF. CDR3 DNA: TGTGCCAGTTTAGCGGGCACCTACAATGAGCAGTTCTTC.

The rearrangement joins TRBV5-1 to TRBJ2-1; 8 bases line up with TRBD2. The trim removed 2 bases at V and 8 bases at J, leaving 6 bases unmatched. Looked up from germline, CDR1 is SGHRS and CDR2 is YFSETQ. The CDR3 runs to 14 residues. Here the CDR3 DNA reads TGCGCCAGCAGCTTCCAGCTAGCGGGCGATGAGCAGTTCTTC. Translation: CASSFQLAGDEQFF.

Here the CDR3 DNA reads TGTGCCACCCAACTAGCGGGAGGGTACGAGCAGTACTTC. This translates into CATQLAGGYEQYF. V gene TRBV27 combines with J gene TRBJ2-7; 13 bases line up with TRBD2. CDR1 and CDR2 (germline): MNHEY, SMNVEV (reference sequence). Unmatched junction bases numbered 4, after V lost 10 bases and J lost 4 bases. The CDR3 contains 13 residues.

This clone occurred once. The rearrangement joins TRBV20-1 to TRBJ1-1; D remains unclear. The CDR3 extends over 11 amino acids. V was shortened by 2 bases and J by 1 base, with 2 bases between the two germline ends. CDR1 DFQATT and CDR2 SNEGSKA come from the germline V gene (reference sequence). CDR3 sequence (DNA): TGCAGTGCTAGATGGAACACTGAAGCTTTCTTT. Encoded protein: CSARWNTEAFF.

This clone was picked up a small number of times. The CDR3, as DNA: TGCGCCAGCAGTGCGGGACTACCCAACAATGAGCAGTTCTTC. This sequence encodes CASSAGLPNNEQFF. This sequence joins TRBV10-1 and TRBJ2-1; 7 positions match TRBD2. Per the germline V gene, CDR1 is WNHNN and CDR2 is SYGVQD (reference sequence). The CDR3 runs 14 residues. The trim removed 4 bases at V and 5 bases at J, leaving 5 bases unmatched.

V usage is TRBV5-1 and J usage is TRBJ1-5, with no clear D. Germline V CDR1 and CDR2: SGHRS, YFSETQ. The CDR3 has 13 residues. Trimming removed 0 bases from V and 6 bases from J, with 7 bases in between. The DNA of the CDR3 is TGCGCCAGCAGCTTGGCAGGCGGTCAGCCCCAGCATTTT. Protein sequence: CASSLAGGQPQHF.

The V gene is TRBV27, the J gene TRBJ1-5; 8 bases map to TRBD1. CDR1 MNHEY and CDR2 SMNVEV come from the germline V gene (reference sequence). The CDR3 consists of 13 residues. V was pared by 5 bases and J by 7 bases, with 4 bases of the junction left unmatched. The CDR3 loop is CASSAPGGQPQHF. DNA for the CDR3: TGTGCCAGCAGTGCCCCAGGGGGCCAGCCCCAGCATTTT.

V and J are TRBV7-8 and TRBJ1-3; D is unclear. The CDR3 loop spans 16 amino acids. Deletions cut 1 base from V and 2 bases from J, with 12 bases between. Germline CDR1 SGHVS, CDR2 FQNEAQ. As DNA, the CDR3 is TGTGCCAGCAGCTTAGTTGGAACAGAAGCTGGAAACACCATATATTTT. This sequence encodes CASSLVGTEAGNTIYF.

The chain combines TRBV6-5 with TRBJ2-7, with D maybe TRBD1 (6 bases). Trimming pared 6 bases from V and 0 bases from J, leaving 15 bases between. This CDR3 contains 15 residues. Germline CDR1 MNHEY, CDR2 SVGAGI. The CDR3 bases are TGTGCCAGCAGATTCGACAGGCATTCCTCCTACGAGCAGTACTTC. It is translated as CASRFDRHSSYEQYF.

The rearrangement links TRBV30 to TRBJ1-1; 11 bases are a match to TRBD1. Germline values: CDR1 GTSNPN, CDR2 SVGIG (reference sequence). This CDR3 spans 14 amino acids. The J segment lost 7 bases and the V segment lost 8 bases, leaving 12 bases of the junction unmatched. DNA of the CDR3: TGTGCCGGGTCCCGGGACAGGGGGTTTGTTGAAGCTTTCTTT. Protein: CAGSRDRGFVEAFF. Drawing the rest from reference TRBV30 and TRBJ1-1, the complete variable domain is SQTIHQWPATLVQPVGSPLSLECTVEGTSNPNLYWYRQAAGRGLQLLFYSVGIGQISSEVPQNLSASRPQDRQFILSSKKLLLSDSGFYLCAGSRDRGFVEAFFGQGTRLTVV.